A single sample is the source of the 12 T cell receptor beta chains below, sequenced in a study of CD8 T cells in ankylosing spondylitis. TCRdb fed the 5' RACE reads into MiXCR, producing one record per CDR3 protein. The table shows roughly 180,000 distinct CDR3 sequences, with under 15% occurring only once. Sequenced: blood, either unsorted or a sorted T cell fraction (not recorded which). Receptor source: a female donor with ankylosing spondylitis or in good health (not recorded which).

About this clonotype: This may be a read error, as it is one base from a much larger clone. The V call is TRBV9, the J call TRBJ1-1; no firm D call. The CDR3 length is 14 residues. The V gene's germline CDR1 is SGDLS and CDR2 YYNGEE. The V gene lost 6 bases and the J gene lost 2 bases, with 14 bases spanning the gap. This CDR3 is CASNESTVNTEAFF. In DNA, the CDR3 is TGTGCCAGCAACGAGTCAACGGTCAACACTGAAGCTTTCTTT.

This clonotype rates as medium-sized. The gene calls are TRBV2 and TRBJ2-2, with D possibly being TRBD2 (6 bases). The length of the CDR3 is 15 residues. Trimming stripped 8 bases from V and 1 base from J, with 14 bases between. The germline V gene has CDR1 SNHLY and CDR2 FYNNEI. The CDR3 region has the DNA TGTGCCAGCCTGGACCCGCGGGAGAACACCGGGGAGCTGTTTTTT. This translates into CASLDPRENTGELFF.

Many counts were recorded for this clonotype. The chain couples TRBV12-3 or TRBV12-4 to TRBJ1-5; 8 bases line up with TRBD1. CDR3 length: 15 amino acids. J gave up 1 base and V 7 bases, and 6 bases lay outside the gene matches. The CDR3, as DNA: TGTGCCAGCACTCGGACAGGGTTGAGCAATCAGCCCCAGCATTTT. This gives the protein CASTRTGLSNQPQHF.

This clonotype appeared many times. The chain joins TRBV12-3 or TRBV12-4 to TRBJ2-2; 9 nucleotides match TRBD1. Trimming took 2 bases from V and 5 from J; bases not matched to a gene: 6. The CDR3 runs to 16 residues. CDR3 loop: CASSLFGTGRTGELFF. Written as DNA, the CDR3 is TGTGCCAGCAGTTTATTCGGGACAGGGAGGACCGGGGAGCTGTTTTTT.

This clonotype was counted once. A much larger clone is a single base away; this may be a read error. V and J are TRBV24-1 and TRBJ2-2, with D hard to call. V lost 9 bases and J lost 2, with 6 bases in between. CDR1 and CDR2 from the germline V gene are KGHDR and SFDVKD. The length of the CDR3 is 12 residues. The CDR3 coding sequence is TGTGCCACCGCCCATAACACCGGGGAGCTGTTTTTT. Its protein is CATAHNTGELFF.

J is TRBJ2-1 and V is TRBV19, with D possibly being TRBD2 (5 bases). V dropped 7 bases and J dropped 2 bases, with 15 bases sitting between them. The CDR3 runs to 15 residues. CDR1 and CDR2 (germline): LNHDA, SQIVND (reference sequence). The CDR3 loop reads CASNHPRRAYNEQFF. CDR3 DNA: TGTGCCAGTAATCATCCTAGGCGGGCCTACAATGAGCAGTTCTTC.

In this sample, this clonotype turned up a few times. This chain joins TRBV5-1 and TRBJ1-4, with D uncertain. CDR1 is SGHRS, CDR2 YFSETQ, per germline. Deletions cut 4 bases from V and 0 bases from J, with 4 bases between. The CDR3 is 13 amino acids. CDR3 nucleotide sequence: TGCGCCAGCAGCGAAACAACTAATGAAAAACTGTTTTTT. Amino acids: CASSETTNEKLFF.

This clonotype has a count of ten or more. V is TRBV14 and J is TRBJ2-1; TRBD2 aligns across 10 bases. The CDR3 runs 16 residues. V shed 1 base and J 4 bases; nucleotides not matched to a gene: 4. Germline CDR1 is SGHDN and CDR2 is FVKESK. In DNA form, the CDR3 reads TGTGCCAGCAGCCAAGCTAGCGGGAGTTGGTACAATGAGCAGTTCTTC. It specifies CASSQASGSWYNEQFF.

This clonotype has just a few counts. This chain uses TRBV7-9 with TRBJ1-1; 11 nucleotides align to TRBD1. CDR1 SEHNR and CDR2 FQNEAQ come from the germline V gene (reference sequence). V was clipped by 8 bases and J by 1 base; unmatched bases: 6. The CDR3 extends over 15 amino acids. The CDR3: CASFTGTGGNTEAFF. The CDR3 DNA reads TGTGCCAGCTTCACGGGGACAGGGGGGAACACTGAAGCTTTCTTT.

This clonotype has a count of ten or more. The chain is built from TRBV20-1 and TRBJ2-5; a possible D gene is TRBD2 (6 bases). The CDR3 sequence is 13 residues long. Germline V gives CDR1 DFQATT, CDR2 SNEGSKA (reference sequence). The CDR3, as DNA: TGCAGCGAGGTCGGAGGGGACCAAGAGACCCAGTACTTC. Translation gives CSEVGGDQETQYF.

V gene TRBV2 combines with J gene TRBJ2-7; 8 positions match TRBD1. The V gene end was trimmed by 7 bases and the J gene end by 0 bases; junction bases not matched to a gene: 5. Germline CDR1 reads SNHLY; CDR2 reads FYNNEI. The CDR3 is made up of 14 amino acids. CDR3 region: CASTRDRSSYEQYF. CDR3 nucleotide sequence: TGTGCCAGCACCCGGGACAGGAGCTCCTACGAGCAGTACTTC.

This clonotype was recorded at least ten times. The rearrangement joins TRBV9 to TRBJ2-7; D not certain. Trimming removed 0 bases from V and 0 bases from J, with 7 bases in between. CDR3 length: 14 residues. Germline values: CDR1 SGDLS, CDR2 YYNGEE. CDR3 sequence reads: CASSVAPSSYEQYF. The CDR3 DNA is TGTGCCAGCAGCGTAGCCCCTAGCTCCTACGAGCAGTACTTC.